This entry is about one TCR beta chain. What it binds is not known. Trimming removed 5 bases from V and 4 bases from J, with 15 bases in between. Germline V gene data show CDR1 as SGDLS and CDR2 as YYNGEE. This CDR3 contains 14 residues. This entry belongs to a study of cytomegalovirus exposure and HLA in healthy donors. Study context: The Caucasian-associated ancestry cluster contained about 80% of the approximately 390 genotyped donors. Study outcomes and limitations: Later work showed greater clonal expansion in HLA-associated TCR beta chains than in equally common others. The study had only CMV serostatus as immune exposure information. TCR beta V segments were, for the most part, productive about 87% or about 30% of the time in an earlier analysis.

The PCR ran on 60 Vbeta and 13 Jbeta primers. TCRdb keeps only in-frame clones here, not all; method: immunoSEQ multiplex PCR. The sample holds some 130,000 clones, roughly 77% seen once. This receptor was taken from a man aged 25 to 40 in good health. The J gene is TRBJ1-1, the V gene TRBV9, with D unresolved. Material for sequencing was PBMCs. The CDR3 nucleotides read TGTGCCAGCAGTGACGGGGAGGTCCGCACTGAAGCTTTCTTT. This sequence encodes CASSDGEVRTEAFF. Based on the CDR3 plus reference TRBV9 and TRBJ1-1, the full variable domain is DSGVTQTPKHLITATGQRVTLRCSPRSGDLSVYWYQQSLDQGLQFLIQYYNGEERAKGNILERFSAQQFPDLHSELNLSSLELGDSALYFCASSDGEVRTEAFFGQGTRLTVV.